This T cell receptor beta chain was recovered during a study of T-cell memory formation after mild COVID-19. In the study overall: Clusters were largely donor specific. Study conclusions and caveats: Contracting clones localized mainly to CM and EM when CD4+ and mainly to EMRA when CD8+. Pre-infection memory showed some responding clones, and this suggested that cross-reactive memory joined.

Using constant-segment primers, 5'RACE produced TCR alpha and TCR beta cDNA libraries carrying sample barcodes and UMIs. TCRdb reprocessed the 5' RACE reads with MiXCR, giving one entry per CDR3 protein. The sample includes around 300,000 distinct CDR3 sequences, approximately 15% of them seen just once. On this clonotype itself: Antigen unknown.

The material sequenced was PBMCs or a T cell subset sorted from them (not recorded which). This clonotype originated in a young man who had mild COVID-19 (a few samples of this study predate the infection). Cell type and time point are not known.

The CDR3 loop reads CASSTWTSGWETQYF. In DNA form, the CDR3 reads TGTGCCAGCAGTACTTGGACTAGCGGATGGGAGACCCAGTACTTC. The chain joins TRBV6-5 to TRBJ2-5, with 10 bases identical to TRBD2. CDR1 is MNHEY, CDR2 SVGAGI, per germline. This CDR3 has 15 amino acids. J gave up 5 bases and V 5 bases, and 8 bases lay outside the gene matches.